This T cell receptor (beta chain) was retrieved from a study of T cell clonality in common variable immunodeficiency. General study findings and limits: Common variable immunodeficiency TCR beta sequences reportedly had fewer deletions and N-nucleotide insertions.

Germline assignment: CDR1 SGHTA and CDR2 FQGNSA. The CDR3 consists of 17 residues. Unmatched junction bases numbered 8, after V lost 0 bases and J lost 3 bases. The table came from immunoSEQ multiplex PCR; TCRdb's copy has only in-frame clones and leaves some out. Singletons are absent from the sample, which has about 28,000 clones. This clone was seen at least ten times. Its antigen is not known. The read ends 3 residues shy of where the CDR3 ends; the end is completed using the germline J gene. The J gene is TRBJ2-3, the V gene TRBV7-2; TRBD1 matches at 8 bases. The sequenced sample consisted of peripheral blood mononuclear cells. This receptor was identified in a human donor with common variable immunodeficiency. Partial CDR3 DNA: TGTGCCAGCAGCTTAGCGAATGGCAGGGGGCAAACAGATACG. It yields the protein CASSLANGRGQTDT. The entire CDR3 protein reads CASSLANGRGQTDTQYF.